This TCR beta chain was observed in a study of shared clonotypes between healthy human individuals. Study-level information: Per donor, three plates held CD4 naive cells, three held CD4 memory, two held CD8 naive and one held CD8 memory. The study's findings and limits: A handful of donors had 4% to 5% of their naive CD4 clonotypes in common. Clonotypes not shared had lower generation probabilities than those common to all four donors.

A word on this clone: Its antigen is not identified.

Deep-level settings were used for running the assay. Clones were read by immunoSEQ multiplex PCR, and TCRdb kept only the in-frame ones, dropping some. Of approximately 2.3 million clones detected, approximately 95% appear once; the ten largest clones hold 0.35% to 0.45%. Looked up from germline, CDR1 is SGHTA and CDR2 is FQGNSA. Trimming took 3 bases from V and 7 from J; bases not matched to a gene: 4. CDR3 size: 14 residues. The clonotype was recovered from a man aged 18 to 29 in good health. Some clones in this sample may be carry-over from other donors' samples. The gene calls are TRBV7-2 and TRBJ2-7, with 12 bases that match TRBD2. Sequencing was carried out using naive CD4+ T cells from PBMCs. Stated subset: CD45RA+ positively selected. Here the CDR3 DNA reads TGTGCCAGCAGCTTCCGGACTAGCGGGGTGGAGCAGTACTTC. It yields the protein CASSFRTSGVEQYF.